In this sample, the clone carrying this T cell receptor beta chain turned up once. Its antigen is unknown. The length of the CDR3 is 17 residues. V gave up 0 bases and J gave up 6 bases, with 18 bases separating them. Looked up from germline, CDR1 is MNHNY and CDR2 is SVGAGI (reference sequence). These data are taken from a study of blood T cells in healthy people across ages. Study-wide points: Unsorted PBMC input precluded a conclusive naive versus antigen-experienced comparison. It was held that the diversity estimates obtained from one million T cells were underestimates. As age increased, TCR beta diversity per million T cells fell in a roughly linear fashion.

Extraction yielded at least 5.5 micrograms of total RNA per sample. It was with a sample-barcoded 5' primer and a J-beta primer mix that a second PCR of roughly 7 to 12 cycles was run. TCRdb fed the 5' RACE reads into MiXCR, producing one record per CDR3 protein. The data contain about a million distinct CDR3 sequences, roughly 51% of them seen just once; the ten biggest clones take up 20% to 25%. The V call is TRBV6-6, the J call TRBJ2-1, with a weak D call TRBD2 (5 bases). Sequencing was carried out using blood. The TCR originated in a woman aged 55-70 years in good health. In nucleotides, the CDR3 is TGTGCCAGCAGTTACTCGTATGCCAGCGGTCATGGCAATGAGCAGTTCTTC. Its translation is CASSYSYASGHGNEQFF.